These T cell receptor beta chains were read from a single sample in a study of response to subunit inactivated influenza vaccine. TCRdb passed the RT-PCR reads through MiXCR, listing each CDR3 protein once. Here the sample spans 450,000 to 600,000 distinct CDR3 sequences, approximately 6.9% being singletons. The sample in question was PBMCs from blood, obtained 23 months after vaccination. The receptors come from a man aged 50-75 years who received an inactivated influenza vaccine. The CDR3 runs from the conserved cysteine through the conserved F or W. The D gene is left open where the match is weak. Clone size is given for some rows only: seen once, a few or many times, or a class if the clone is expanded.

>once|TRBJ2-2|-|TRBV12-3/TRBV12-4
TGTGCCAGCATGGTGGGCCCCGGGGAGCTGTTTTTT
CASMVGPGELFF
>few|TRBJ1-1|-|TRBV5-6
TGTGCCAGCAGCTTAGGACCCTCCACGATGAACACTGAAGCTTTCTTT
CASSLGPSTMNTEAFF
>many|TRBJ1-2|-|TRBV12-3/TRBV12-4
TGTGCCAGCAGTATCGGCCTTGGGAATGGCTACACCTTC
CASSIGLGNGYTF
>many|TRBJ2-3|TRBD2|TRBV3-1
TGTGCCAGCAGCCAATCCTGGGGTGGGCTAGCGGGGCGGGATACGCAGTATTTT
CASSQSWGGLAGRDTQYF
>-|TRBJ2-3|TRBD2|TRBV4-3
TGCGCCAGCAGCCAGGGAGCTAGCGGAGCCGATACGCAGTATTTT
CASSQGASGADTQYF
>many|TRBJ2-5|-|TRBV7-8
TGTGCCAGCAGCTTAGCTTGGGCAGTCGAGGGAGAGACCCAGTACTTC
CASSLAWAVEGETQYF
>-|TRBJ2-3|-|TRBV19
TGTGCCAGTCGCCAGGCCCACCTTGGGGATACGCAGTATTTT
CASRQAHLGDTQYF
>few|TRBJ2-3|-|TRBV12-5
TGTGCTAGTGGTTTGGCTATGGGGAATACGCAGTATTTT
CASGLAMGNTQYF
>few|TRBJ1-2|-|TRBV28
TGTGCCAGCAGTTCAGGGAGGCGGGGAGGCTACACCTTC
CASSSGRRGGYTF
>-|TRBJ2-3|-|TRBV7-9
TGTGCCAGCAGCGGTCAAGGACCGGCCACAGATACGCAGTATTTT
CASSGQGPATDTQYF
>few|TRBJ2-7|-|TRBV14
TGTGCCAGCAGCCAACGGCCCGTCGGGCAGCGGAACTCGTACGAGCAGTACTTC
CASSQRPVGQRNSYEQYF
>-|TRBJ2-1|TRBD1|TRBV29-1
TGCAGCGTTGAAGGACAGGGATCCCTCAATGAGCAGTTCTTC
CSVEGQGSLNEQFF
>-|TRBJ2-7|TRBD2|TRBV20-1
TGCAGTGCTAGAGGACTAGCGGGGACGGGGGAGCAGTACTTC
CSARGLAGTGEQYF
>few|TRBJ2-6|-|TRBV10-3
TGTGCCATCAGTATCCCCTTTGGCTCTGGGGCCAACGTCCTGACTTTC
CAISIPFGSGANVLTF
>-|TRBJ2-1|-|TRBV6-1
TGTGCCAGCAGTGAGGACCTAACCTACAATGAGCAGTTCTTC
CASSEDLTYNEQFF
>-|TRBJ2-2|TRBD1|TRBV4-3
TGCACCAGCAGCCCTGACAGGGGAGGGGAGCTGTTTTTT
CTSSPDRGGELFF
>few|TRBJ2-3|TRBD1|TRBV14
TGTGCCAGCAGCCCCCACACAGGGGCTGATACGCAGTATTTT
CASSPHTGADTQYF
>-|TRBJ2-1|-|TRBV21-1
TGTGCCAGCAGGAGATCCGGGACTAGCGGATACAATGAGCAGTTCTTC
CASRRSGTSGYNEQFF
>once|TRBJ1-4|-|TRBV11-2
TGTGCCAGCAGACTAACGTTGGGAACTAATGAAAAACTGTTTTTT
CASRLTLGTNEKLFF
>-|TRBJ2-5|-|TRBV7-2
TGTGCCAGCAGCTATAGCGCGACTGCCGGGGAGACCCAGTACTTC
CASSYSATAGETQYF
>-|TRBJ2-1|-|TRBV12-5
TGTGCTAGTGGGGGTGGCGGGAATTCCTACAATGAGCGTTTCTTC
CASGGGGNSYNERFF
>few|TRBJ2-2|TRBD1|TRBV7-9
TGTGCCAGCAGCCATGGCAGGGGGCCCACCGGGGAGCTGTTTTTT
CASSHGRGPTGELFF
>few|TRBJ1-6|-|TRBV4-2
TGTGCCAGCAGCCCCGGAGTGGGCACAGCTCTTTATTCACCCCTCCACTTT
CASSPGVGTALYSPLHF
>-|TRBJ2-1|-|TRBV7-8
TGTGCCAGCAGCCACTGGGGGCACAATGAGCAGTTCTTC
CASSHWGHNEQFF
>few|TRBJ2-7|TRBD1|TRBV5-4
TGTGCCAGCAGGTTACAGGGGGGATACGAGCAGTACTTC
CASRLQGGYEQYF
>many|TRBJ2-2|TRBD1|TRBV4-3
TGCGCCAGCAGCCAAGAACAGGGGGCGGGGGAGCTGTTTTTT
CASSQEQGAGELFF
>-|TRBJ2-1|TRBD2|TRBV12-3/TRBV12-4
TGTGCCAGCAGCTTTACCCCTAGCGGGAGGGCCCATGAGCAGTTCTTC
CASSFTPSGRAHEQFF
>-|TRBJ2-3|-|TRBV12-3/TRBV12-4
TGTGCCAGCAGTTATGGGGGGATTAGCACAGATACGCAGTATTTT
CASSYGGISTDTQYF
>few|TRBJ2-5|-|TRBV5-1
TGCGCCAGCAAAGCCCAAGAGACCCAGTACTTC
CASKAQETQYF
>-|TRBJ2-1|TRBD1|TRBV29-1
TGCAGCGGGACAGGGGGGAATGAGCAGTTCTTC
CSGTGGNEQFF
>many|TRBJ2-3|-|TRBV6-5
TGTGCCAGCAGTTATGCAGGGTCGGCAGATACGCAGTATTTT
CASSYAGSADTQYF
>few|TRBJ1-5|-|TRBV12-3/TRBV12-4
TGTGCCAGCAGGGCGGACAGACTGAGCAATCAGCCCCAGCATTTT
CASRADRLSNQPQHF
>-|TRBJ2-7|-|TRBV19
TGTGCCAGTAGTATCGGGATCTTCTCCTACGAGCAGTACTTC
CASSIGIFSYEQYF
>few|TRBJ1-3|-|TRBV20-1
TGCAGTGCCTGGGGAGGAGGGGTAGGAAACACCATATATTTT
CSAWGGGVGNTIYF
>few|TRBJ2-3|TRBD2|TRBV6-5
TGTGCCAGCAGTTACTGGACTAGCGGGGGTGCAACGCAGTATTTT
CASSYWTSGGATQYF
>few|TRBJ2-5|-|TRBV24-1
TGTGCCACCCCCGGGCCGGGGACACCTCAAGAGACCCAGTACTTC
CATPGPGTPQETQYF
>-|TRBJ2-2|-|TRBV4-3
TGCGCCAGCAGCCACCTCGTGGTTCTGAACACCGGGGAGCTGTTTTTT
CASSHLVVLNTGELFF
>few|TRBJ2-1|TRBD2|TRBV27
TGTGCCAGCAGTATATCACGGCCCCGCGCGGGGGATGAGCAGTTCTTC
CASSISRPRAGDEQFF
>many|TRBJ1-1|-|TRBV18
TGTGCCAGCTCACCCCCCTCGCGGGGCACTGAAGCTTTCTTT
CASSPPSRGTEAFF
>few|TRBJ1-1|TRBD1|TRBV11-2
TGTGCCAGCAGCTTCCAGGGGGCAGGTAACGCTGAAGCTTTCTTT
CASSFQGAGNAEAFF
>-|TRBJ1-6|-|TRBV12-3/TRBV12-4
TGTGCCAGCAGTTCTTCCGTGGACCCCTATAATTCACCCCTCCACTTT
CASSSSVDPYNSPLHF
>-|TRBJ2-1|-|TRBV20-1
TGCAATGCTACTGCGGCGTACAATGAGCAGTTCTTC
CNATAAYNEQFF
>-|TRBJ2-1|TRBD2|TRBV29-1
TGCAGCGCGCGACTAGCAGGCTACAATGAGCAGTTCTTC
CSARLAGYNEQFF
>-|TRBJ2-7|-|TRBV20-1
TGCAGTGGGGGGAGTTTGGGTTACGAGCAGTACTTC
CSGGSLGYEQYF
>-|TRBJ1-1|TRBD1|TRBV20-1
TGCAGTGCTAGAGTGCGCGGACAGGGTTTGAACACTGAAGCTTTCTTT
CSARVRGQGLNTEAFF
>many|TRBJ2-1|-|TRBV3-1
TGTGCCAGCAGCCGAGGACAGCTATACAATGAGCAGTTCTTC
CASSRGQLYNEQFF
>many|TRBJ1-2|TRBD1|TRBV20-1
TGCAGTGCTAGCCTTGGGACAGACTATGGCTACACCTTC
CSASLGTDYGYTF